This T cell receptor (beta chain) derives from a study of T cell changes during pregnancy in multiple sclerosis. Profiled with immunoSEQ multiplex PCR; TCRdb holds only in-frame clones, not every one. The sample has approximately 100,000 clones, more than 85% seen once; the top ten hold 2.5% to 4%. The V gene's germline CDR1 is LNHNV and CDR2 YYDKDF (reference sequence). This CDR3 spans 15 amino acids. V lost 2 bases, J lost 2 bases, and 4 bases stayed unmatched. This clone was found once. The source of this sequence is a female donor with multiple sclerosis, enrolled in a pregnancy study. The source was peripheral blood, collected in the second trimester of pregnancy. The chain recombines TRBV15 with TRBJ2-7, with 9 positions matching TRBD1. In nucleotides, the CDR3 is TGTGCCACCAGCAGACAGGGACAGGGTACCTACGAGCAGTACTTC. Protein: CATSRQGQGTYEQYF.